This is a list of T cell receptor beta chains from one sample in a study of cytomegalovirus exposure and HLA in healthy donors. Clones were sequenced by immunoSEQ multiplex PCR, and TCRdb holds only the in-frame ones, with some missing. Here the sample spans 150,000 to 170,000 clones, 80% being singletons. Sequencing was done on a sample of PBMCs. The receptors were sampled from a man aged 30-40 years in good health and CMV-seropositive. The CDR3 runs from the conserved cysteine through the conserved F or W. The D gene is left open where the match is weak. Rows give clone size only sometimes, using once, few, many, or a class for an expanded clone.

clone_size	v_call	j_call	d_call	cdr3_nt	cdr3_aa
once	TRBV5-1	TRBJ1-5	-	TGCGCCAGCACGATCAACCTTCAAGGAGGGAAAAATCAGCCCCAGCATTTT	CASTINLQGGKNQPQHF
-	TRBV15	TRBJ2-6	-	TGTGCCACCCGGGGGGGGGACAGGGTTTCTGGGGCCAACGTCCTGACTTTC	CATRGGDRVSGANVLTF
-	TRBV7-6	TRBJ2-2	-	TGTGCCAGCAGCCAACTGAGGGTCGCGCCGATTCCCGGGGAGCTGTTTTTT	CASSQLRVAPIPGELFF
-	TRBV14	TRBJ2-1	TRBD2	TGTGCCAGCAGCCCCCTAGCGGGAGTGTTGAATGAGCAGTTCTTC	CASSPLAGVLNEQFF
once	TRBV9	TRBJ2-7	-	TGTGCCAGCAGCGTAGACGGGAGCTCCTACGAGCAGTACTTC	CASSVDGSSYEQYF
-	TRBV5-1	TRBJ2-3	TRBD2	TGCGCCACTTACCCCGGGGGGAGACATACGCAGTATTTT	CATYPGGRHTQYF
once	TRBV11-3	TRBJ2-2	-	TGTGCCAGCAGCTTCCGTGCAGGGGCCGGGGAGCTGTTTTTT	CASSFRAGAGELFF
-	TRBV5-5	TRBJ1-1	TRBD1	TGTGCCAGCAGCTTGGTTCAGGGGGCGAAAACTGAAGCTTTCTTT	CASSLVQGAKTEAFF
-	TRBV5-1	TRBJ2-7	-	TGCGCCAGCAGTAAGACAGGTCGCGCCTACGAGCAGTACTTC	CASSKTGRAYEQYF
-	TRBV28	TRBJ2-1	TRBD2	TGTGCCAGCAGATCCTCCGGGACTAGCGGTTACAATGAGCAGTTCTTC	CASRSSGTSGYNEQFF
-	TRBV2	TRBJ2-7	-	TGTGCCAGCAGTGATGGCGGGGAAGTGTACGAGCAGTACTTC	CASSDGGEVYEQYF
-	TRBV5-8	TRBJ2-5	-	TGTGCCAGCAGCTTGTTTCGGGGTATGGGGGGAGGTCAGGAGACCCAGTACTTC	CASSLFRGMGGGQETQYF
-	TRBV6-5	TRBJ2-7	TRBD2	TGTGCCAGCAGTTACTCGCGCGGGAGCGAGCAGTACTTC	CASSYSRGSEQYF
-	TRBV4-2	TRBJ2-7	TRBD2	TGTGCCAGCAGCCAAATAGCGGGAGTAGGTGGAGAGCAGTACTTC	CASSQIAGVGGEQYF
few	TRBV15	TRBJ2-1	-	TGTGCCACCAGCAGGAATTCGAAGAGCTACAATGAGCAGTTCTTC	CATSRNSKSYNEQFF
-	TRBV15	TRBJ1-5	-	TGTGCCACCAGCAGAGTCGTGGGGCTTTATCAGCCCCAGCATTTT	CATSRVVGLYQPQHF
-	TRBV11-2	TRBJ1-4	-	TGTGCCAGCAGCCCAAACATGGGGCAGGCCTTAACTAATGAAAAACTGTTTTTT	CASSPNMGQALTNEKLFF
-	TRBV11-2	TRBJ1-4	-	TGTGCCAGCAGCTCCCGGCGGGCGGATGAAAAACTGTTTTTT	CASSSRRADEKLFF
-	TRBV19	TRBJ2-6	TRBD1	TGTGCCAGTAGTCGGATCGGGGACAGGGGATCCAACGTCCTGACTTTC	CASSRIGDRGSNVLTF
few	TRBV19	TRBJ1-2	TRBD1	TGTGCCAGTAGCCAAACCGGGACAGGGAGGAGAAGCGATGGCTACACCTTC	CASSQTGTGRRSDGYTF
-	TRBV4-1	TRBJ2-1	TRBD2	TGCGCCAGCAGCCAAGTCGTCCTAGCGGGGTTGCATGAGCAGTTCTTC	CASSQVVLAGLHEQFF